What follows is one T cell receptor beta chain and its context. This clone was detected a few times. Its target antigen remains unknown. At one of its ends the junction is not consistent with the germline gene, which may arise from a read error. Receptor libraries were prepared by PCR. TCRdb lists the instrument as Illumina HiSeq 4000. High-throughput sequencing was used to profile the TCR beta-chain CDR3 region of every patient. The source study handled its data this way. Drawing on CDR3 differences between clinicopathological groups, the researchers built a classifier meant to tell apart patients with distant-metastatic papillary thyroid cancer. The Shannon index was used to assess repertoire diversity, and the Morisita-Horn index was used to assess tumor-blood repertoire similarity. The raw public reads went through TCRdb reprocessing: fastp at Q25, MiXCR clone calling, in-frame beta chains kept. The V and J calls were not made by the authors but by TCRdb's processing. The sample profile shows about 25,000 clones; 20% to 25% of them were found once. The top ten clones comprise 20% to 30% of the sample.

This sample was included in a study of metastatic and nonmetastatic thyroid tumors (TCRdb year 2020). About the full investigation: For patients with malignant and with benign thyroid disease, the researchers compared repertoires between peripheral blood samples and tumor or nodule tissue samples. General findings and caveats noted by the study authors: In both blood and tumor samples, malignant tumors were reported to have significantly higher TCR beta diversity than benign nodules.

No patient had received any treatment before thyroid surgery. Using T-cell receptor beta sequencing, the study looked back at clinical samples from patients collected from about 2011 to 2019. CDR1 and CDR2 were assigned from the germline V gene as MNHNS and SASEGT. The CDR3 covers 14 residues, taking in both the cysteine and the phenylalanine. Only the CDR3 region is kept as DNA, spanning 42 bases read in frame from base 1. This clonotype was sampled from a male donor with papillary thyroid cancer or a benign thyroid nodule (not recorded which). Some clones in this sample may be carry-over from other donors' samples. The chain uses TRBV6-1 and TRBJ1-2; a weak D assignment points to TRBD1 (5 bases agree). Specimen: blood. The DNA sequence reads TGTGCCAGCAGAGAAGCCGGGACCGGCTATCGCTACACCTTC. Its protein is CASREAGTGYRYTF.